One and the same sample provided the 20 T cell receptor beta chains below, sequenced in a study of graft-versus-host responses after intestinal transplantation. The method was immunoSEQ multiplex PCR; TCRdb's version includes in-frame clones alone and lacks a portion of them. The table has about 9,600 clones, roughly 90% seen once; the top ten hold 5% to 5.5%. Investigators treated the graft tissue so that it released intraepithelial and lamina propria lymphocytes. Specimen: ileum tissue, collected less than 850 days after intestinal transplantation. The receptors derive from a human patient who received an intestinal transplant, so some T cells may come from the graft donor.

The chain employs TRBV5-4 and TRBJ2-1; D is undetermined. Trimming removed 4 bases at V and 6 bases at J, with 17 bases between. CDR3 length equals 15 residues. The germline CDR1 and CDR2 sequences are SGHNT and YYREEE (reference sequence). The chain's CDR3 is CASSGSGPAGNEQFF. CDR3 nucleotides: TGTGCCAGCAGCGGATCCGGGCCAGCTGGCAATGAGCAGTTCTTC.

The sample holds a few counts of this clone. The V call is TRBV7-9, the J call TRBJ1-2, with D hard to call. Between the trimmed V and J ends, which lost 5 bases and 4 bases, there was a span of 11 bases. Germline assignment: CDR1 SEHNR and CDR2 FQNEAQ (reference sequence). The CDR3 spans 13 residues. The CDR3 sequence: CASSVIGIYGYTF. The CDR3 coding sequence is TGTGCCAGCAGCGTGATAGGGATCTATGGCTACACCTTC.

The rearrangement uses TRBV6-6 and TRBJ2-5; D tentatively fits TRBD1 or TRBD2 (6 bases each). This CDR3 has 14 amino acids. Germline CDR1 MNHNY, CDR2 SVGAGI (reference sequence). V was pared by 4 bases and J by 4 bases, with 13 bases between. CDR3: CASSWRGETETQYF. CDR3 DNA: TGTGCCAGCAGTTGGAGGGGGGAAACAGAGACCCAGTACTTC.

This chain links TRBV5-6 with TRBJ1-2; 7 bases map to TRBD1. Looked up from germline, CDR1 is SGHDT and CDR2 is YYEEEE. The V gene end was trimmed by 4 bases and the J gene end by 10 bases; junction bases not matched to a gene: 10. The CDR3 is made up of 13 amino acids. The DNA for the CDR3 is TGTGCCAGCAGCCCGGAACCCGGGACAGTCTACACCTTC. This sequence encodes CASSPEPGTVYTF.

V and J are TRBV7-9 and TRBJ2-2, with 7 bases identical to TRBD2. V lost 2 bases, J lost 4 bases, and 10 bases stayed unmatched. The CDR3 sequence is 17 residues long. The germline CDR1 and CDR2 sequences are SEHNR and FQNEAQ (reference sequence). The CDR3 protein is CASSLRSGGNPTGELFF. DNA of the CDR3: TGTGCCAGCAGCTTAAGGTCGGGAGGAAACCCCACCGGGGAGCTGTTTTTT.

The V gene is TRBV7-2, the J gene TRBJ1-2; 8 nucleotides line up with TRBD1. Trimming at V came to 5 bases and at J to 7 bases, leaving 9 bases not matched to a gene. Germline V gene lookup returns CDR1 SGHTA and CDR2 FQGNSA. The CDR3 is 14 amino acids. The DNA of the CDR3 is TGTGCCAGCAGCCGACCGGGACAGGCGTCTGGCTACACCTTC. As protein: CASSRPGQASGYTF.

The V and J genes are TRBV7-2 and TRBJ2-7; 8 bases map to TRBD1. Germline V CDR1 and CDR2: SGHTA, FQGNSA. The CDR3 is 14 residues long. Trimming took 5 bases from V and 3 from J; bases not matched to a gene: 6. The CDR3 sequence is CASSSRTGNYEQYF. DNA of the CDR3: TGTGCCAGCAGCAGTCGGACAGGGAACTACGAGCAGTACTTC.

The gene calls are TRBV7-2 and TRBJ1-2; the D gene is possibly TRBD1 (6 bases). The CDR3 spans 13 residues. The germline V gene has CDR1 SGHTA and CDR2 FQGNSA. The V gene lost 4 bases and the J gene lost 5 bases, with 11 bases spanning the gap. The CDR3 sequence is CASSSKGGYGYTF. The DNA of the CDR3 is TGTGCCAGCAGCTCTAAGGGGGGGTATGGCTACACCTTC.

The chain has TRBV2 and TRBJ1-1, with D possibly being TRBD1 (5 bases). V lost 5 bases and J lost 5, with 18 bases in between. This CDR3 has 15 residues. Germline assignment: CDR1 SNHLY and CDR2 FYNNEI. The CDR3: CASSFQSGGETEAFF. CDR3 bases: TGTGCCAGCAGTTTCCAGTCGGGGGGGGAAACTGAAGCTTTCTTT.

The chain carries TRBV28 and TRBJ2-1; D gene ambiguous. Germline V lookup: CDR1 MDHEN, CDR2 SYDVKM. The CDR3 loop spans 16 amino acids. The V end was cut by 2 bases, the J end by 0 bases, with 11 bases between. This chain's CDR3 is CASSLLGESSYNEQFF. CDR3 nucleotide sequence: TGTGCCAGCAGTTTACTTGGGGAAAGCTCCTACAATGAGCAGTTCTTC.

V is TRBV4-1 and J is TRBJ2-1; the match to TRBD2 covers 10 bases. This CDR3 has 15 residues. Germline loops: CDR1 MGHRA, CDR2 YSYEKL. J was trimmed by 3 bases and V by 4 bases; bases with no gene match: 3. CDR3 amino acids: CASSPTSGDYNEQFF. CDR3 nucleotide sequence: TGCGCCAGCAGCCCTACTAGCGGGGACTACAATGAGCAGTTCTTC.

J is TRBJ1-6 and V is TRBV7-3; D not resolved. The CDR3 is made up of 16 amino acids. V was clipped by 5 bases and J by 9 bases, with 20 bases between them. Per germline, CDR1 SGHTA and CDR2 FQGTGA. The CDR3 is CASSPTSPSSGSPLHF. The CDR3 bases are TGTGCCAGCAGCCCGACATCACCCTCTTCAGGTTCACCCCTCCACTTT. Complete variable domain (other parts from reference TRBV7-3 and TRBJ1-6): GAGVSQTPSNKVTEKGKYVELRCDPISGHTALYWYRQSLGQGPEFLIYFQGTGAADDSGLPNDRFFAVRPEGSVSTLKIQRTERGDSAVYLCASSPTSPSSGSPLHFGNGTRLTVT.

The chain recombines TRBV4-1 with TRBJ2-1; TRBD2 matches 7 bases. The CDR3 is made up of 19 amino acids. V dropped 0 bases and J dropped 4; count of bases not matched to a gene: 15. Germline CDR1 is MGHRA and CDR2 is YSYEKL. CDR3 nucleotides: TGCGCCAGCAGCCAAGAGGACACCACTAGCGTGTTGGGTTACAATGAGCAGTTCTTC. Translating gives CASSQEDTTSVLGYNEQFF.

The chain recombines TRBV5-5 with TRBJ1-2, with D perhaps matching TRBD1 (5 bases). This CDR3 contains 15 residues. Germline values: CDR1 SGHKS, CDR2 YYEKEE (reference sequence). V lost 3 bases and J lost 0, with 12 bases in between. The CDR3 coding sequence is TGTGCCAGCAGCTCCAGGGCTGCGGCTAACTATGGCTACACCTTC. Amino acids: CASSSRAAANYGYTF.

V usage is TRBV27 and J usage is TRBJ2-7; maybe TRBD2 (5 bases). Trimming shortened V by 0 bases and J by 2 bases, and 23 bases separated the two germline ends. Germline CDR1 is MNHEY and CDR2 is SMNVEV (reference sequence). The CDR3 extends over 19 amino acids. The CDR3, as DNA: TGTGCCAGCAGTTTATCGATGAAGCGGCTCGGTGTCTCGGCCTACGAGCAGTACTTC. Encoded protein: CASSLSMKRLGVSAYEQYF.

The V and J genes are TRBV18 and TRBJ1-3; perhaps TRBD1 as D (5 bases). The CDR3 loop spans 16 amino acids. Germline CDR1 and CDR2: KGHSH and LQKENI. The V end was cut by 3 bases, the J end by 0 bases, with 12 bases between. CDR3 region: CASSPAGGYSGNTIYF. The DNA of the CDR3 is TGTGCCAGCTCACCCGCCGGGGGATACTCTGGAAACACCATATATTTT.

The chain is built from TRBV27 and TRBJ2-7; the D is unclear. There are 14 residues in the CDR3. V lost 6 bases and J 0 bases, leaving 12 bases between the germline ends. Looked up from germline, CDR1 is MNHEY and CDR2 is SMNVEV (reference sequence). In DNA, the CDR3 is TGTGCCAGCAGCATGGCAGGAACCTCCTACGAGCAGTACTTC. The encoded protein is CASSMAGTSYEQYF.

This chain connects TRBV29-1 to TRBJ2-1, with 8 positions matching TRBD2. Germline assignment: CDR1 SQVTM and CDR2 ANQGSEA. The CDR3 totals 16 residues. The J segment lost 8 bases and the V segment lost 1 base, leaving 13 bases of the junction unmatched. The CDR3: CSVEGVAPTSADEQFF. Here the CDR3 DNA reads TGCAGCGTTGAAGGTGTTGCGCCGACTAGCGCTGATGAGCAGTTCTTC.

The chain combines TRBV20-1 with TRBJ1-2, with D uncertain. Germline-derived CDR1 and CDR2 are DFQATT and SNEGSKA (reference sequence). CDR3 length equals 11 residues. Trimming left V 7 bases short and J 1 base short, with 7 bases between. The CDR3 coding sequence is TGCAGTGGGACGGATAACTATGGCTACACCTTC. Its translation is CSGTDNYGYTF.

This clone was recorded a few times. The rearrangement uses TRBV19 and TRBJ1-6, with TRBD1 matching over 7 bases. Germline-derived CDR1 and CDR2 are LNHDA and SQIVND (reference sequence). V shed 5 bases and J 7 bases; nucleotides not matched to a gene: 8. The CDR3 spans 15 residues. The CDR3 sequence: CASSLTGKWNSPLHF. The CDR3 nucleotides are TGTGCCAGTAGTTTGACAGGGAAGTGGAATTCACCCCTCCACTTT.